The 11 T cell receptor beta chains reported below all come from one sample, sequenced in a study of OX40 agonist ivuxolimab in advanced cancers. Here immunoSEQ multiplex PCR was the method, and the copy in TCRdb shows in-frame clones only, minus some. Of about 60,000 clones listed, around 87% are singletons. This material consisted of CD4+ or CD8+ T cells sorted from blood, taken in a trial of the OX40 agonist ivuxolimab. Every receptor here comes from an adult with an advanced solid tumor such as melanoma, head and neck, liver or kidney cancer.

The gene calls are TRBV6-5 and TRBJ2-4, with D maybe TRBD1 (6 bases). This CDR3 is built from 15 residues. The V gene lost 8 bases and the J gene lost 2 bases, with 16 bases spanning the gap. Germline V CDR1 and CDR2: MNHEY, SVGAGI. The CDR3 DNA is TGTGCCAGCGGACGGACCCAGGGGCCCAAAAACATTCAGTACTTC. It specifies CASGRTQGPKNIQYF.

V is TRBV18 and J is TRBJ2-5, with D unclear. The V gene's germline CDR1 is KGHSH and CDR2 LQKENI. The CDR3 is 14 amino acids. V was pared by 3 bases and J by 5 bases, with 13 bases between. DNA of the CDR3: TGTGCCAGCTCACCCATTGTAGATGTGGAGACCCAGTACTTC. Translation gives CASSPIVDVETQYF.

The CDR3 sequence is CASTGREEAGELFF. CDR3 DNA: TGTGCCAGTACAGGGAGGGAAGAGGCCGGGGAGCTGTTTTTT. V gene TRBV19 combines with J gene TRBJ2-2; 7 bases are a match to TRBD2. Germline-derived CDR1 and CDR2 are LNHDA and SQIVND (reference sequence). J was trimmed by 6 bases and V by 7 bases; bases with no gene match: 8. The CDR3 spans 14 residues.

This rearrangement joins TRBV15 to TRBJ1-4; D is unclear. The V gene's germline CDR1 is LNHNV and CDR2 YYDKDF (reference sequence). This CDR3 comprises 14 residues. V lost 0 bases and J 12 bases, leaving 14 bases between the germline ends. The CDR3 DNA sequence: TGTGCCACCAGCAGAGATCGTAGGCAGCGTGAACTGTTTTTT. Its translation is CATSRDRRQRELFF. Together with reference TRBV15 and TRBJ1-4, the CDR3 gives the full variable domain: DAMVIQNPRYQVTQFGKPVTLSCSQTLNHNVMYWYQQKSSQAPKLLFHYYDKDFNNEADTPDNFQSRRPNTSFCFLDIRSPGLGDTAMYLCATSRDRRQRELFFGSGTQLSVL.

This chain joins TRBV6-5 and TRBJ1-2; 7 nucleotides agree with TRBD1. The CDR3 has 13 amino acids. V lost 6 bases, J lost 8 bases, and 9 bases stayed unmatched. CDR1 and CDR2 (germline): MNHEY, SVGAGI. CDR3 DNA: TGTGCCAGCAGATTAGGACAGGTTCAGGGCTACACCTTC. It encodes CASRLGQVQGYTF.

The chain couples TRBV9 to TRBJ2-3; D remains ambiguous. The CDR3 has 15 amino acids. Germline V CDR1 and CDR2: SGDLS, YYNGEE. Trimming took off 0 bases at V and 3 bases at J, with 11 bases between the two ends. Written as DNA, the CDR3 is TGTGCCAGCAGCGTAGGCCCGATCCCAACAGATACGCAGTATTTT. This codes for CASSVGPIPTDTQYF.

The V gene is TRBV5-5, the J gene TRBJ1-2, with TRBD1 identical over 7 bases. The V segment lost 2 bases and the J segment 3 bases; nucleotides outside the gene matches: 7. The CDR3 length is 15 residues. Germline values: CDR1 SGHKS, CDR2 YYEKEE (reference sequence). CDR3 coding DNA: TGTGCCAGCAGCTTTTCACAGGGGAGGGACTATGGCTACACCTTC. It is translated as CASSFSQGRDYGYTF.

The rearrangement joins TRBV10-3 to TRBJ2-3; 7 positions agree with TRBD1. Per germline, CDR1 ENHRY and CDR2 SYGVKD. There are 18 residues in the CDR3. V trimming: 0 bases; J trimming: 3 bases; junction bases outside the gene matches: 12. This CDR3 is CAISESSGGAFGTDTQYF. In DNA form, the CDR3 reads TGTGCCATCAGTGAGTCTTCAGGGGGAGCTTTCGGAACAGATACGCAGTATTTT.

This rearrangement joins TRBV30 to TRBJ1-1; D is undetermined. The V gene lost 5 bases and the J gene lost 6 bases, with 16 bases spanning the gap. This CDR3 contains 13 residues. CDR1 is GTSNPN and CDR2 is SVGIG in the germline V gene (reference sequence). CDR3 sequence reads: CAWGSFRAAEAFF. CDR3 nucleotide sequence: TGTGCCTGGGGATCTTTCCGGGCCGCTGAAGCTTTCTTT.

V usage is TRBV6-4 and J usage is TRBJ2-2; D is undetermined. The CDR3 has 14 residues. Germline assignment: CDR1 MRHNA and CDR2 SNTAGT. Trimming pared 0 bases from V and 1 base from J, leaving 3 bases between. CDR3 residues: CASSDSGNTGELFF. Here the CDR3 DNA reads TGTGCCAGCAGTGACTCCGGGAACACCGGGGAGCTGTTTTTT.

This rearrangement joins TRBV30 to TRBJ1-6, with TRBD1 matching 11 bases. With 4 bases clipped from V and 7 bases from J, the junction kept 6 bases outside the gene matches. The CDR3 is 15 amino acids. Per germline, CDR1 GTSNPN and CDR2 SVGIG (reference sequence). CDR3 nucleotides: TGTGCCTGGATTACCGGACAGGGGGCAAATTCACCCCTCCACTTT. Residues: CAWITGQGANSPLHF.